This entry lists 18 T cell receptor beta chains sequenced from one sample in a study of cytotoxic CD8 clonotypes in ibrutinib-treated CLL. Clones were read by immunoSEQ multiplex PCR, and TCRdb kept only the in-frame ones, dropping some. In the table there are about 200,000 clones, around 75% of which are singletons. The specimen comprised PBMCs, sampled after 12 months of ibrutinib treatment. Source of these receptors: a human donor with chronic lymphocytic leukemia.

The chain employs TRBV2 and TRBJ1-3; D is unclear. Germline lookup yields CDR1 SNHLY and CDR2 FYNNEI. V dropped 5 bases and J dropped 4 bases, with 12 bases sitting between them. The CDR3 runs 14 residues. The CDR3 coding sequence is TGTGCCAGCAGTCCAGCGCGGCTCGGAAACACCATATATTTT. Encoded protein: CASSPARLGNTIYF.

V gene TRBV30 combines with J gene TRBJ1-2; unclear D gene. This CDR3 has 11 residues. The germline V gene has CDR1 GTSNPN and CDR2 SVGIG (reference sequence). The germline V and J ends were trimmed by 1 base and 4 bases, with 4 bases remaining between them. CDR3 amino acids: CAWSAGYGYTF. DNA for the CDR3: TGTGCCTGGAGTGCGGGCTATGGCTACACCTTC.

The chain joins TRBV6-5 to TRBJ2-7, with TRBD1 identical over 7 bases. V shed 6 bases, J shed 2 bases, and the junction held 4 bases outside the gene matches. The CDR3 runs 13 residues. Looked up from germline, CDR1 is MNHEY and CDR2 is SVGAGI. The CDR3 sequence is CASRDGQAYEQYF. CDR3 nucleotide sequence: TGTGCCAGCAGAGACGGACAGGCCTACGAGCAGTACTTC.

The V gene is TRBV29-1, the J gene TRBJ2-5; D uncertain. The CDR3 totals 13 residues. V was pared by 7 bases and J by 4 bases, with 16 bases between. Germline CDR1 is SQVTM and CDR2 is ANQGSEA. The CDR3 region is CSAQRPIVETQYF. The CDR3 DNA reads as TGCAGCGCCCAACGGCCGATAGTAGAGACCCAGTACTTC.

There are a few counts of this clone. The gene calls are TRBV9 and TRBJ1-1; D uncertain. The ends were cut back, 9 bases at V and 5 bases at J, with 11 bases in the middle. The CDR3 totals 11 residues. Looked up from germline, CDR1 is SGDLS and CDR2 is YYNGEE. The CDR3 coding sequence is TGTGCCATCACGTGGGGAACTGAAGCTTTCTTT. Its protein product is CAITWGTEAFF. Using reference TRBV9 and TRBJ1-1 for the parts outside the CDR3, the full variable domain is DSGVTQTPKHLITATGQRVTLRCSPRSGDLSVYWYQQSLDQGLQFLIQYYNGEERAKGNILERFSAQQFPDLHSELNLSSLELGDSALYFCAITWGTEAFFGQGTRLTVV.

V is TRBV9 and J is TRBJ2-5; D gene ambiguous. V was shortened by 0 bases and J by 6 bases, with 12 bases between the two germline ends. Germline assignment: CDR1 SGDLS and CDR2 YYNGEE. There are 14 residues in the CDR3. The CDR3 loop is CASSVVGSSKTQYF. In DNA, the CDR3 is TGTGCCAGCAGCGTAGTTGGCAGTTCCAAGACCCAGTACTTC.

The V call is TRBV7-2, the J call TRBJ2-7; D uncertain. CDR3 size: 13 residues. Trimming took 2 bases from V and 5 from J, leaving 10 bases between them. CDR1 and CDR2 (germline): SGHTA, FQGNSA. The CDR3 nucleotides read TGTGCCAGCAGCTTACGTGACTGGGACGAGCAGTACTTC. Translating it yields CASSLRDWDEQYF.

The V call is TRBV6-1, the J call TRBJ1-6, with unresolved D. The CDR3 runs to 19 residues. Germline V CDR1 and CDR2: MNHNS, SASEGT. V was cut by 3 bases and J by 7 bases, with 25 bases left in between. CDR3 in amino acids: CASSELSAPRGPGNSPLHF. The CDR3 DNA reads TGTGCCAGCAGTGAGCTCTCAGCCCCCCGCGGGCCGGGCAATTCACCCCTCCACTTT.

The CDR3 bases are TGTGCCAGCAGCTGGGCTAGCGGGTTGACTAGCACAGATACGCAGTATTTT. This codes for CASSWASGLTSTDTQYF. The rearrangement links TRBV5-4 to TRBJ2-3, with 8 bases aligning to TRBD2. CDR3 size: 17 residues. In germline, CDR1 is SGHNT, CDR2 YYREEE (reference sequence). The ends lost 3 bases at V and 0 bases at J; junction bases unmatched: 9.

The chain links TRBV5-1 to TRBJ1-2; D not resolved. There are 13 residues in the CDR3. Trimming cost V 4 bases and J 8 bases, with 15 bases left between them. The germline CDR1 and CDR2 sequences are SGHRS and YFSETQ. CDR3 amino acids: CASSSGSLKGYTF. CDR3 coding DNA: TGCGCCAGCAGCAGCGGGAGTCTAAAGGGCTACACCTTC.

The CDR3 here is CASSWTSGRDTQYF. DNA for the CDR3: TGTGCCAGCAGCTGGACTAGCGGGAGAGATACGCAGTATTTT. V is TRBV6-5 and J is TRBJ2-3; TRBD2 matches 13 bases. Trimming at V came to 6 bases and at J to 5 bases, leaving 2 bases not matched to a gene. Germline V lookup: CDR1 MNHEY, CDR2 SVGAGI. There are 14 residues in the CDR3.

Regarding this clone: One junction end disagrees with the germline gene, perhaps due to a read error. V is TRBV23-1 and J is TRBJ1-3, with no clear D. TRBV23-1 is sorted into the ORF group, with uncertain function. This CDR3 contains 15 residues. In DNA, the CDR3 is TGCGCCAGCAATCAATCGTGGGATAACGGAAACACCATATATTTT. Translated, it gives CASNQSWDNGNTIYF.

V usage is TRBV7-8 and J usage is TRBJ2-7; D not certain. The CDR3 has 14 residues. V was pared by 5 bases and J by 7 bases, with 18 bases between. Germline lookup yields CDR1 SGHVS and CDR2 FQNEAQ. CDR3 nucleotide sequence: TGTGCCAGCAGCCCGCCCGGGCTAGTTTATGAGCAGTACTTC. This translates into CASSPPGLVYEQYF.

This clone was found once. The chain is built from TRBV28 and TRBJ1-2, with D possibly matching TRBD1 (6 bases). Per the germline V gene, CDR1 is MDHEN and CDR2 is SYDVKM. Trimming took off 3 bases at V and 8 bases at J, with 13 bases between the two ends. The CDR3 sequence is 13 residues long. CDR3 amino acids: CASSLSGVEGYTF. Written as DNA, the CDR3 is TGTGCCAGCAGTTTGTCAGGGGTCGAAGGCTACACCTTC.

CDR3 DNA sequence: TGTGCCACCAAAGGGTGGGACACTGAAGCTTTCTTT. Translation gives CATKGWDTEAFF. The chain joins TRBV7-6 to TRBJ1-1; D not resolved. From germline, CDR1 is SGHVS and CDR2 FNYEAQ. Trimming stripped 10 bases from V and 3 bases from J, with 12 bases between. The CDR3 has 12 residues.

This chain joins TRBV30 and TRBJ1-2; D gene unclear. This CDR3 spans 14 amino acids. Germline V gives CDR1 GTSNPN, CDR2 SVGIG (reference sequence). V shed 1 base and J shed 4 bases, with 13 bases lying between them. The CDR3 region is CAWSDTVGSYGYTF. The DNA of the CDR3 is TGTGCCTGGAGTGATACGGTGGGGAGCTATGGCTACACCTTC.

V gene TRBV28 combines with J gene TRBJ2-6; 11 positions match TRBD1. With V trimmed by 11 bases and J by 3 bases, 6 bases remained unmatched. Germline values: CDR1 MDHEN, CDR2 SYDVKM. CDR3 length equals 15 residues. The CDR3 here is CAVRDRGSGANVLTF. The CDR3, as DNA: TGTGCCGTCCGGGACAGGGGGAGTGGGGCCAACGTCCTGACTTTC.

The chain carries TRBV5-1 and TRBJ1-2; D gene ambiguous. The CDR3 is 13 residues long. Germline values: CDR1 SGHRS, CDR2 YFSETQ. V was clipped by 2 bases and J by 6 bases, with 11 bases between them. DNA for the CDR3: TGCGCCAGCAGCTTAGGAACGATGAATGGCTACACCTTC. Translated, it gives CASSLGTMNGYTF.